A selection of T cell receptor beta chains follows, all from one sample in a study of blood T cell repertoires in COVID-19. Here immunoSEQ multiplex PCR was the method, and the copy in TCRdb shows in-frame clones only, minus some. The sample carries a few hundred thousand clones, around 89% recorded once. The sequencing sample was made of PBMCs or T cells enriched from blood (not recorded which). The receptors originated from a woman in her sixties in a cohort exposed to, infected with or recovered from COVID-19 (not recorded which). Both conserved end residues are part of each CDR3. A D gene is named only where the DNA matches it firmly. Size is stated for part of the rows, as once, few or many counts, or as a class when the clone is expanded.

J gene: TRBJ2-7; CDR3 length: 16; clone size: once; D gene: TRBD1; V gene: TRBV28; CDR3 DNA: TGTGCCAGCAGTGCCCCGGGACAGGGACTCTCCTACGAGCAGTACTTC; CDR3 protein: CASSAPGQGLSYEQYF
J gene: TRBJ1-5; CDR3 length: 15; clone size: .; D gene: TRBD1; V gene: TRBV28; CDR3 DNA: TGTGCCACCAAGTACCCAGGGGGCGGCAATCAGCCCCAGCATTTT; CDR3 protein: CATKYPGGGNQPQHF
J gene: TRBJ2-1; CDR3 length: 19; clone size: many; D gene: .; V gene: TRBV21-1; CDR3 DNA: TGTGCCAGCAGCAAAGCCGTCGAGACTAGCGGGAGAGGACACAATGAGCAGTTCTTC; CDR3 protein: CASSKAVETSGRGHNEQFF
J gene: TRBJ1-2; CDR3 length: 11; clone size: .; D gene: .; V gene: TRBV30; CDR3 DNA: TGTGCCGGAAGGGGCTACTATGGCTACACCTTC; CDR3 protein: CAGRGYYGYTF
J gene: TRBJ2-7; CDR3 length: 11; clone size: once; D gene: TRBD1; V gene: TRBV12-3/TRBV12-4; CDR3 DNA: TGTGCCAGCAGGACAGGGGTAGAGCAGTACTTC; CDR3 protein: CASRTGVEQYF
J gene: TRBJ1-4; CDR3 length: 14; clone size: .; D gene: .; V gene: TRBV4-2; CDR3 DNA: TGTGCCAGCAGCCTCAGGGGTAGGGAAGAAAAACTGTTTTTT; CDR3 protein: CASSLRGREEKLFF
J gene: TRBJ1-1; CDR3 length: 15; clone size: once; D gene: .; V gene: TRBV27; CDR3 DNA: TGTGCCAGCAGTCCGAGGACAGATCCGAACACTGAAGCTTTCTTT; CDR3 protein: CASSPRTDPNTEAFF
J gene: TRBJ2-1; CDR3 length: 16; clone size: .; D gene: TRBD2; V gene: TRBV6-4; CDR3 DNA: TGTGCCAGCAGTGAGGAAACTAGCGGGAGCCGAAATGAGCAGTTCTTC; CDR3 protein: CASSEETSGSRNEQFF
J gene: TRBJ2-7; CDR3 length: 15; clone size: .; D gene: TRBD2; V gene: TRBV6-6; CDR3 DNA: TGTGCCAGCAGTTACCGCGGCGGCGGGAGCTACGAGCAGTACTTC; CDR3 protein: CASSYRGGGSYEQYF
J gene: TRBJ1-6; CDR3 length: 16; clone size: .; D gene: TRBD1; V gene: TRBV30; CDR3 DNA: TGTGCCTGGAGTACTGGGACAGGGGGCGGGAATTCACCCCTCCACTTT; CDR3 protein: CAWSTGTGGGNSPLHF
J gene: TRBJ1-5; CDR3 length: 15; clone size: .; D gene: .; V gene: TRBV19; CDR3 DNA: TGTGCCAGTAGTATAGTCTCTTATAGCAATCAGCCCCAGCATTTT; CDR3 protein: CASSIVSYSNQPQHF
J gene: TRBJ2-2; CDR3 length: 14; clone size: .; D gene: .; V gene: TRBV7-6; CDR3 DNA: TGTGCCAGCACGCTGGGGGCTAGGACCGGGGAGCTGTTTTTT; CDR3 protein: CASTLGARTGELFF
J gene: TRBJ2-7; CDR3 length: 13; clone size: .; D gene: TRBD1; V gene: TRBV29-1; CDR3 DNA: TGCAGCGTCGTCGGGACAGCCCCCTACGAGCAGTACTTC; CDR3 protein: CSVVGTAPYEQYF
J gene: TRBJ1-5; CDR3 length: 15; clone size: .; D gene: .; V gene: TRBV2; CDR3 DNA: TGTGCCAGCAGTGACTGCCCGACAGGATATTGTCCCCAGCATTTT; CDR3 protein: CASSDCPTGYCPQHF
J gene: TRBJ1-1; CDR3 length: 14; clone size: .; D gene: .; V gene: TRBV6-5; CDR3 DNA: TGTGCCAGCAGTCCCCAGGGTTTGGGCACTGAAGCTTTCTTT; CDR3 protein: CASSPQGLGTEAFF
J gene: TRBJ1-4; CDR3 length: 14; clone size: .; D gene: .; V gene: TRBV25-1; CDR3 DNA: TGTGCCAGCAGGGGAAACTCGGAGGGGGAAAAACTGTTTTTT; CDR3 protein: CASRGNSEGEKLFF
J gene: TRBJ1-1; CDR3 length: 15; clone size: .; D gene: TRBD1; V gene: TRBV9; CDR3 DNA: TGTGCCAGCAGCGTGACAGGGGTTTGGGGCACTGAAGCTTTCTTT; CDR3 protein: CASSVTGVWGTEAFF
J gene: TRBJ2-7; CDR3 length: 15; clone size: .; D gene: TRBD1; V gene: TRBV15; CDR3 DNA: TGTGCCACCAGCAGAGGACCCCCAGGGGGATCCGAGCAGTACTTC; CDR3 protein: CATSRGPPGGSEQYF
J gene: TRBJ1-4; CDR3 length: 15; clone size: .; D gene: .; V gene: TRBV7-2; CDR3 DNA: TGTGCCAGCAGCTTAGAGGCGGGTGGGAATGAAAAACTGTTTTTT; CDR3 protein: CASSLEAGGNEKLFF
J gene: TRBJ2-7; CDR3 length: 14; clone size: many; D gene: .; V gene: TRBV7-2; CDR3 DNA: TGTGCCAGCAGCCCCCAATTAGTCGGGGGCGAGCAGTACTTC; CDR3 protein: CASSPQLVGGEQYF
J gene: TRBJ1-5; CDR3 length: 13; clone size: .; D gene: TRBD1; V gene: TRBV12-3/TRBV12-4; CDR3 DNA: TGTGCCAGCCGCCTGACAGGGACTCAGCCCCAGCATTTT; CDR3 protein: CASRLTGTQPQHF
J gene: TRBJ2-1; CDR3 length: 19; clone size: .; D gene: TRBD2; V gene: TRBV5-1; CDR3 DNA: TGCGCCAGCAGCTTCCGACCGGGACTAGCGGGAGATGCCTACAATGAGCAGTTCTTC; CDR3 protein: CASSFRPGLAGDAYNEQFF
J gene: TRBJ1-2; CDR3 length: 11; clone size: .; D gene: .; V gene: TRBV30; CDR3 DNA: TGTGCCTGGGCAACTAACTATGGCTACACCTTC; CDR3 protein: CAWATNYGYTF
J gene: TRBJ2-2; CDR3 length: 16; clone size: .; D gene: TRBD1; V gene: TRBV2; CDR3 DNA: TGTGCCAGCAGTGTGGGGACAGGGGGCAACACCGGGGAGCTGTTTTTT; CDR3 protein: CASSVGTGGNTGELFF
J gene: TRBJ2-1; CDR3 length: 14; clone size: .; D gene: TRBD2; V gene: TRBV4-1; CDR3 DNA: TGCGCCAGCAGCCCGGGACTAGAGGGTAATGAGCAGTTCTTC; CDR3 protein: CASSPGLEGNEQFF
J gene: TRBJ1-2; CDR3 length: 14; clone size: .; D gene: .; V gene: TRBV4-3; CDR3 DNA: TGCGCCAGCAGCCCCGCCGGGGGGAACTATGGCTACACCTTC; CDR3 protein: CASSPAGGNYGYTF
J gene: TRBJ1-1; CDR3 length: 15; clone size: .; D gene: .; V gene: TRBV15; CDR3 DNA: TGTGCCACCAGCAGAGATGGGGCGGGGTCCGCTGAAGCTTTCTTT; CDR3 protein: CATSRDGAGSAEAFF
J gene: TRBJ2-1; CDR3 length: 15; clone size: .; D gene: TRBD1; V gene: TRBV11-3; CDR3 DNA: TGTGCCAGCAGCTTAGGGACAGGCCCCTACAATGAGCAGTTCTTC; CDR3 protein: CASSLGTGPYNEQFF
J gene: TRBJ1-2; CDR3 length: 15; clone size: .; D gene: TRBD1; V gene: TRBV15; CDR3 DNA: TGTGCCACCAGCAGAGACAGGGGGCTGAGCTATGGCTACACCTTC; CDR3 protein: CATSRDRGLSYGYTF
J gene: TRBJ2-1; CDR3 length: 16; clone size: .; D gene: TRBD1; V gene: TRBV11-3; CDR3 DNA: TGTGCCAGCAGCTTCCGGGACAGGGGTTTTGCAAATGAGCAGTTCTTC; CDR3 protein: CASSFRDRGFANEQFF
J gene: TRBJ2-1; CDR3 length: 15; clone size: .; D gene: TRBD2; V gene: TRBV7-3; CDR3 DNA: TGTGCCAGCAGCGGGACTAGCGGGAGTAGCGATGAGCAGTTCTTC; CDR3 protein: CASSGTSGSSDEQFF
J gene: TRBJ1-2; CDR3 length: 15; clone size: .; D gene: .; V gene: TRBV7-9; CDR3 DNA: TGTGCCAGCAGCCCTACGGCGGGACTAGATTATGGCTACACCTTC; CDR3 protein: CASSPTAGLDYGYTF